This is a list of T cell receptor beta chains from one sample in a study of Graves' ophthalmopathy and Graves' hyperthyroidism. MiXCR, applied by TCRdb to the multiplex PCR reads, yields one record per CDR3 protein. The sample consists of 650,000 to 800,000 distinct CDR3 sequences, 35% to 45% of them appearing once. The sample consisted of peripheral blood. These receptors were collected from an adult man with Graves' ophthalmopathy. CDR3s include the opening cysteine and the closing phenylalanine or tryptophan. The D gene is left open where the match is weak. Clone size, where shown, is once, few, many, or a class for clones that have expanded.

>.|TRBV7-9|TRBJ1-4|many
TGTGCCAGCAGCCCAATGGGGATTGCAACTAATGAAAAACTGTTTTTT
CASSPMGIATNEKLFF
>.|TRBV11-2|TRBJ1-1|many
TGTGCCAGCAGCCCCCAGGGAAGAGGCACTGAAGCTTTCTTT
CASSPQGRGTEAFF
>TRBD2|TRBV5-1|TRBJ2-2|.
TGCGCCAGCAGCCCGGGGACTAGCCACACCGGGGAGCTGTTTTTT
CASSPGTSHTGELFF
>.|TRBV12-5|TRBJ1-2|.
TGTGCTAGTGGTGTGTTGCCTGGGTCAACTCGCCTTGACTATGGCTACACCTTC
CASGVLPGSTRLDYGYTF
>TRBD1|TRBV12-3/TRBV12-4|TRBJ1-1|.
TGTGCCAGCATCTCAAGAGGGGGCTACCGGACTGAAGCTTTCTTT
CASISRGGYRTEAFF
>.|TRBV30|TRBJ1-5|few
TGTGCCTGGAGTGGGGGCAGCCCCAATCAGCCCCAGCATTTT
CAWSGGSPNQPQHF
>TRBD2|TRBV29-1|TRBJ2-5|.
TGTGCCTGGAGTAGAGCGGGAGGAGAGACCCAGTACTTC
CAWSRAGGETQYF
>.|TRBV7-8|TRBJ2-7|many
TGTGCCAGTCAGGGGGGAGGGGCGAGGGGGGACGAGCAGTACTTC
CASQGGGARGDEQYF
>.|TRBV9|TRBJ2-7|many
TGTGCCAGCAGCGTAGCTGGTCAGGGCAACACCTACGAGCAGTACTTC
CASSVAGQGNTYEQYF
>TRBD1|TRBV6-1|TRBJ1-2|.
TGTGCCAGCACCCACCCCTGGACAGGGAGTTCTGGCTACACCTTC
CASTHPWTGSSGYTF
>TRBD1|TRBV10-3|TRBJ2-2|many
TGTGCCATCAGGACAGGGGGCGCGAACACCGGGGAGCTGTTTTTT
CAIRTGGANTGELFF
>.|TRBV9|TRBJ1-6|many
TGTGCCAGCAGCCCCCGGGCCAAGAATTCACCCCTCCACTTT
CASSPRAKNSPLHF
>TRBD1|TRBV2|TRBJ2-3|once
TGTGCCAGCAGTCAACAGGGGGCAGATACGCAGTATTTT
CASSQQGADTQYF
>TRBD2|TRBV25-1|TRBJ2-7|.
TGTGCCAGCAGTGGGGGGGGACTAGCGGGACCCTACGAGCAGTACTTC
CASSGGGLAGPYEQYF
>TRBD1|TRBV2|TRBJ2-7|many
TGTGCCAGCGGACAGGGAAGGGGATACGAGCAGTACTTC
CASGQGRGYEQYF
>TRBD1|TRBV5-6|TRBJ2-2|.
TGTGCCAGCTTCCCAATACAGGGGACGAACACCGGGGAGCTGTTTTTT
CASFPIQGTNTGELFF
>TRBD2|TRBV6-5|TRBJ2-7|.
TGTGCCAGCAGTTACTCGCATCTAGCGGACGCCTCCTACGAGCAGTACTTC
CASSYSHLADASYEQYF
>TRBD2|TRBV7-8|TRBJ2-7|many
TGTGCCAGCAGCCCAGGACTAGCGGGTGAGCAGTACTTC
CASSPGLAGEQYF
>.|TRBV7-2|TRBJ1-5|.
TGTGCCAGCAGCTTTCTGGGAGGGCAGCCCCAGCATTTT
CASSFLGGQPQHF
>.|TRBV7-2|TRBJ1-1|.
TGTGCCAGCAGCCAAATCTACCGGGGCAGGGGAGAAGCTTTCTTT
CASSQIYRGRGEAFF
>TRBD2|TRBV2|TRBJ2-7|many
TGTGCCAGCAAGGCGGGAGGGATCTCCTACGAGCAGTACTTC
CASKAGGISYEQYF
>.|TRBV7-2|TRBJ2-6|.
TGTGCCAGCAGCTTAGCGGTGTATGGCAATCAGCCCTCTGGGGCCAACGTCCTGACTTTC
CASSLAVYGNQPSGANVLTF
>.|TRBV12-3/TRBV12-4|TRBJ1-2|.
TGTGCCAGCAGTGAATTCGGGGGGCGCGGGGTCTATGGCTACACCTTC
CASSEFGGRGVYGYTF
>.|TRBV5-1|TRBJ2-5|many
TGCGCCAGCAGCTTTAATCGGGAGACCCAGTACTTC
CASSFNRETQYF
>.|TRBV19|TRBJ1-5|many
TGTGCCTCCTCCGGGACACGGCAATATAGCAATCAGCCCCAGCATTTT
CASSGTRQYSNQPQHF
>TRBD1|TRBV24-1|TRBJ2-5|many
TGTGCCACCAGTGATCCCCGGGACAGGGGGGAGACCCAGTACTTC
CATSDPRDRGETQYF
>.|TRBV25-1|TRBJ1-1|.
TGTGCCAGCTTATCTAGGCCTCGACCTGAAGCTTTCTTT
CASLSRPRPEAFF
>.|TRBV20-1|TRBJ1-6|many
TGCAGTGCAAATGAGGGAAGTTCCTATAATTCACCCCTCCACTTT
CSANEGSSYNSPLHF
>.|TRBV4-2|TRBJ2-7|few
TGTGCCAGCAGCCAATCCCCGGGAGTAAAAGAGCAGTACTTC
CASSQSPGVKEQYF
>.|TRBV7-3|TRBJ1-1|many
TGTGCCAGCAGCACCAACCTGAACACTGAAGCTTTCTTT
CASSTNLNTEAFF
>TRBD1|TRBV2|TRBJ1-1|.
TGTGCCAGCAGTGAAGCCCTCGGGACAGGGGGAAAAGCTTTCTTT
CASSEALGTGGKAFF
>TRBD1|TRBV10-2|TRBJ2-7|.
TGTGCCAGCACCCATCCGGGACAGGGCTCGTACGAGCAGTACTTC
CASTHPGQGSYEQYF
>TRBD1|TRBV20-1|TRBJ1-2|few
TGCAGTGCCCTATTACCGGGACAGGGGGCAGGGGGTGGCTACACCTTC
CSALLPGQGAGGGYTF
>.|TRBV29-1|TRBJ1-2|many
TGCAGCGCTGAACGTTCAGGGGCCCGTGGCTACACCTTC
CSAERSGARGYTF
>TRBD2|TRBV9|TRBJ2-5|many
TGTGCCAGCAGCGTACGAGCGGGAGGACAAGAGACCCAGTACTTC
CASSVRAGGQETQYF
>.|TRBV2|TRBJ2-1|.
TGTGCCAGCAGTGTTGGTAGCGGCGAGCAGTTCTTC
CASSVGSGEQFF
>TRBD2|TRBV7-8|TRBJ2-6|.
TGTGCCAGCAGGCGAGCGGGGGGGACCAACGTCCTGACTTTC
CASRRAGGTNVLTF
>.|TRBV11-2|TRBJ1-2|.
TGTGCCAACAGCCTGGACGGATATGGCTACACCTTC
CANSLDGYGYTF
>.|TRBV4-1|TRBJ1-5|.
TGCGCCAGCAGCCAAGATCTGAACCGGAGATTTGAGCCCCAGCATTTT
CASSQDLNRRFEPQHF
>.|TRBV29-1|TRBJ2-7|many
TGCAGCGTTGAACTATCGGGGGAGCAGTACTTC
CSVELSGEQYF
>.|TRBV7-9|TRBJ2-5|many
TGTGCCAGCAGCTTACTTCTCAATGCAGAGACCCAGTACTTC
CASSLLLNAETQYF
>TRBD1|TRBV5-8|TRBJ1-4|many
TGTGCCAGCAGCCCGGACAGGGTAACGGAAAAACTGTTTTTT
CASSPDRVTEKLFF
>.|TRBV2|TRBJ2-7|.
TGTGCCAGCAGTGGGAAACAGGGTTTCTACGAGCAGTACTTC
CASSGKQGFYEQYF
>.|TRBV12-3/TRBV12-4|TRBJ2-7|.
TGTGCCAGCAGCCCTAGTTACGGTGGCGAGCAGTACTTC
CASSPSYGGEQYF
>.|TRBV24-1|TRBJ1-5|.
TGTGCCACCAGCGGGCCTGGGGCCGCAGGGACCCAGCATTTT
CATSGPGAAGTQHF
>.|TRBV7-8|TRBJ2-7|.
TGTGCCAGCAGCCCCCGCAGGGTCGGTGGCGAGCAGTACTTC
CASSPRRVGGEQYF
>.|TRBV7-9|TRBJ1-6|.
TGTGCCAGCAGTCAACAGGGACGTTCACCCCTCCACTTT
CASSQQGRSPLHF
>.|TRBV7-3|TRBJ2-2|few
TGTGCCAGCAGCTTGATACAGGGAGGCGGGGAGCTGTTTTTT
CASSLIQGGGELFF
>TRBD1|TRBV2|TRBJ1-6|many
TGTGCCAGCAGAGCTCCGGGACAGGGAAGGTATAATTCACCCCTCCACTTT
CASRAPGQGRYNSPLHF
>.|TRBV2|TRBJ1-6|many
TGTGCCAGCAGGATTAACAGGGTTAATTCACCCCTCCACTTT
CASRINRVNSPLHF
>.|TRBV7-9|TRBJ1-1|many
TGTGCCAGCAGCTTCCGGTCCCGAAGCGGATCTCCGGAAGCTTTCTTT
CASSFRSRSGSPEAFF
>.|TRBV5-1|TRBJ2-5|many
TGCGCCAGCAGCTTTAGGCGCATCCAAGAGACCCAGTACTTC
CASSFRRIQETQYF
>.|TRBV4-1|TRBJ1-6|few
TGTGCCAGCAGCCAAGATCTGCAGACTCATAATTCACCCCTCCACTTT
CASSQDLQTHNSPLHF
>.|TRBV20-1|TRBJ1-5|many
TGCAGTGCTAGTGACAGTAGAAGCAATCAGCCCCAGCATTTT
CSASDSRSNQPQHF
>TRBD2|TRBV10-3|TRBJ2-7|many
TGTGCCATCAGCCCGGGACTAGCCACCGAGCAGTACTTC
CAISPGLATEQYF